A single sample is the source of the 16 T cell receptor beta chains below, sequenced in a study of CXCR3-negative and CXCR3-positive naive CD8 T cells. Carrying UMI labels, the TRB cDNA libraries were prepared through 5' RACE. TCRdb reprocessed the 5' RACE reads and keeps a single row for each CDR3 protein, giving no DNA. This repertoire comprises tens of thousands of distinct CDR3 sequences; its ten largest clones make up about 1.5%. Sequencing was done on a sample of naive CXCR3- CD8+ T cells from blood. Subset defined: CD45RO-CCR7+CD27+CD95- naive CD8+ T cells lacking CXCR3 (TNR3-). The origin of the receptors is a human donor in good health. Some clones in this sample may be carry-over from other donors' samples.

V is TRBV19 and J is TRBJ1-1; TCRdb picks TRBD1, but there is no DNA to check that call. Germline CDR1 and CDR2: LNHDA and SQIVND (reference sequence). This CDR3 contains 16 residues. The CDR3 sequence: CASSIWTGVMNTEAFF.

The chain has TRBV20-1 and TRBJ2-7. Germline CDR1 reads DFQATT; CDR2 reads SNEGSKA (reference sequence). The CDR3 totals 13 residues. CDR3 protein: CSARNAHSYEQYF.

The chain uses TRBV4-3 and TRBJ2-1; TCRdb's assignment of TRBD1 cannot be checked, as there is no DNA. The CDR3 loop spans 15 amino acids. CDR1 is LGHNA and CDR2 is YSLEER in the germline V gene. The CDR3: CASSQTDREYNEQFF.

The V gene is TRBV15, the J gene TRBJ2-1; TCRdb's assignment of TRBD1 cannot be checked, as there is no DNA. From germline, CDR1 is LNHNV and CDR2 YYDKDF (reference sequence). The CDR3 totals 17 residues. This CDR3 reads CATSHALRGRGGNEQFF.

The chain has TRBV7-6 and TRBJ2-2. Germline V CDR1 and CDR2: SGHVS, FNYEAQ. The CDR3 covers 14 residues. CDR3: CASSLDLDPGELFF.

V is TRBV20-1 and J is TRBJ2-1; TCRdb calls TRBD2, which cannot be checked without DNA. The CDR3 spans 18 residues. Germline values: CDR1 DFQATT, CDR2 SNEGSKA (reference sequence). The CDR3: CSASDELAGGLSYNEQFF.

The chain's CDR3 is CASSLGSATEAFF. This chain uses TRBV7-6 with TRBJ1-1. The germline V gene has CDR1 SGHVS and CDR2 FNYEAQ. The CDR3 contains 13 residues.

By frequency, this clonotype is medium-sized. This chain joins TRBV27 and TRBJ2-5; TCRdb indicates TRBD2, and absent DNA this call remains unverified. CDR3 length: 16 residues. Germline V gene lookup returns CDR1 MNHEY and CDR2 SMNVEV (reference sequence). The CDR3 region is CASSPEVGGAWETQYF.

V gene TRBV7-9 combines with J gene TRBJ1-6; no DNA is available, so the TRBD1 call from TCRdb remains unchecked. Germline V CDR1 and CDR2: SEHNR, FQNEAQ (reference sequence). The CDR3 covers 12 residues. CDR3 loop: CATGESALPLHF. The complete variable domain, with remaining parts taken from reference TRBV7-9 and TRBJ1-6, reads DTGVSQNPRHKITKRGQNVTFRCDPISEHNRLYWYRQTLGQGPEFLTYFQNEAQLEKSRLLSDRFSAERPKGSFSTLEIQRTEQGDSAMYLCATGESALPLHFGNGTRLTVT.

V gene TRBV6-2 or TRBV6-3 combines with J gene TRBJ2-2. CDR3 length: 14 amino acids. Germline values: CDR1 MNHEY, CDR2 SVGEGT. The chain's CDR3 is CASRRVSDTGELFF.

The CDR3 reads CASTGRTGTYGYTF. This sequence joins TRBV5-1 and TRBJ1-2; as DNA is missing, the TRBD1 call by TCRdb cannot be tested. The CDR3 extends over 14 amino acids. Per germline, CDR1 SGHRS and CDR2 YFSETQ.

This chain joins TRBV6-2 or TRBV6-3 and TRBJ1-1; the TCRdb call, TRBD1, lacks DNA for checking. There are 14 residues in the CDR3. The germline CDR1 and CDR2 sequences are MNHEY and SVGEGT. CDR3 in amino acids: CASSYGGAGTEAFF.

The genes are TRBV28 and TRBJ2-3; the TRBD1 assignment by TCRdb is unverifiable without DNA. CDR3 length: 14 amino acids. Germline-derived CDR1 and CDR2 are MDHEN and SYDVKM. CDR3 residues: CASRAVPQADTQYF.

The chain recombines TRBV30 with TRBJ1-1. The germline V gene has CDR1 GTSNPN and CDR2 SVGIG (reference sequence). This CDR3 has 15 residues. CDR3 region: CAWDPIGLINTEAFF.

V gene TRBV2 combines with J gene TRBJ2-7; TCRdb lists TRBD2, though no DNA is available to test this call. The CDR3 is 14 residues long. The germline V gene has CDR1 SNHLY and CDR2 FYNNEI. The CDR3 is CASRATSGPYEQYF. Combining the CDR3 with reference TRBV2 and TRBJ2-7 gives the whole variable domain EPEVTQTPSHQVTQMGQEVILRCVPISNHLYFYWYRQILGQKVEFLVSFYNNEISEKSEIFDDQFSVERPDGSNFTLKIRSTKLEDSAMYFCASRATSGPYEQYFGPGTRLTVT.

J is TRBJ2-7 and V is TRBV5-1; TCRdb's D gene call, TRBD1, goes unchecked for lack of DNA. Germline V gene data show CDR1 as SGHRS and CDR2 as YFSETQ. The CDR3 length is 15 residues. This CDR3 reads CASSLGQGLPYEQYF.